In this sample, the clone carrying this T cell receptor (beta chain) turned up a few times. Antigen specificity is unknown. Trimming cost V 6 bases and J 8 bases; bases outside gene matches: 6. This CDR3 contains 13 residues. Per the germline V gene, CDR1 is SQVTM and CDR2 is ANQGSEA. In TCRdb, the 5' RACE reads were re-called with MiXCR into one record per CDR3 protein. In the table there are 150,000 to 200,000 distinct CDR3 sequences, around 8.5% of which are singletons. The data derive from a study of T cells after yellow fever vaccination. Study information: SMART-Seq v4 Ultra Low Input prepared libraries from low-cell fractions. Study-level results: Researchers cautioned that FACS-sorted repertoires could harbor abundant clonotypes contaminating from the bulk population. Clones from primary vaccination mostly reappeared after the booster (96% CD4, around 90% CD8). Researchers report a weaker secondary response that nonetheless peaked faster, day 5 versus 15.

Source: CD8+ T cells sorted from PBMCs, taken 45 days after the yellow fever booster vaccination. The chain combines TRBV29-1 with TRBJ2-1; 11 bases are a match to TRBD1. The TCR originated in a man younger than 30 who received the YFV17D yellow fever vaccine. DNA of the CDR3: TGCAGCGTGGGACAGGGGGTACGCGATGAGCAGTTCTTC. The encoded protein is CSVGQGVRDEQFF.